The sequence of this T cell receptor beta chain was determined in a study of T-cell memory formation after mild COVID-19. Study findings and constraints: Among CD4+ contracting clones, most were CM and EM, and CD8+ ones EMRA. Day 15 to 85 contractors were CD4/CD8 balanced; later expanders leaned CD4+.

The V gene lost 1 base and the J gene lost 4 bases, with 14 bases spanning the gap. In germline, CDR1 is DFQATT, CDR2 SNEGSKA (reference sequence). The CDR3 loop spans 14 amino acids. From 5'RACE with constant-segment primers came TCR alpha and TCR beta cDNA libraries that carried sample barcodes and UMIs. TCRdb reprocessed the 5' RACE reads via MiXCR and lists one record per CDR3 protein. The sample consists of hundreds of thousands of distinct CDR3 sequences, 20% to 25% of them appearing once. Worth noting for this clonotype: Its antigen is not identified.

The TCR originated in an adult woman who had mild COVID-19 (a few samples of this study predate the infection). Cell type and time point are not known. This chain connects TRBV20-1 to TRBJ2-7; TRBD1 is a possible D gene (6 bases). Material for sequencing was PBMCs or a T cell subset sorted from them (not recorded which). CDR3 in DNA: TGCAGTGCTAGAGCCCAACAGGGATGGTACGAGCAGTACTTC. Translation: CSARAQQGWYEQYF.